The rows below give T cell receptor beta chains drawn from one sample of a study of cytomegalovirus exposure and HLA in healthy donors. Profiled with immunoSEQ multiplex PCR; TCRdb holds only in-frame clones, not every one. The data contain 35,000 to 45,000 clones, around 53% of them singletons. The source material was PBMCs. These receptors all stem from a woman in her thirties or forties in good health and CMV-seropositive. The CDR3 runs from the conserved cysteine through the conserved F or W. Each record gives: V gene, clone size, CDR3 protein. Clone size is shown for a subset of rows, as once, few, many or a class of expanded clone.

V: TRBV7-2; size: -; CDR3: CASSTTQLAGSHGTQYF
V: TRBV6-1; size: once; CDR3: CASSEPGVGGDTQYF
V: TRBV10-3; size: few; CDR3: CAISQQGDGYTF
V: TRBV9; size: -; CDR3: CASSVDFTERTEAFF
V: TRBV7-2; size: -; CDR3: CASRTTSGGETQYF
V: TRBV4-3; size: few; CDR3: CASSQAAYLNSPLHF
V: TRBV9; size: -; CDR3: CASSVDGTTLYEQYF
V: TRBV27; size: -; CDR3: CASLVGPRTTSGGLGQETQYF
V: TRBV5-1; size: few; CDR3: CASSLGRRQLFF
V: TRBV6-4; size: -; CDR3: CASSGRCSPLAKNIQYF
V: TRBV7-2; size: -; CDR3: CASSPLRGKQETQYF
V: TRBV30; size: -; CDR3: CAWTSSGGTDTQYF
V: TRBV6-5; size: -; CDR3: CASSYGRLKGNTIYF
V: TRBV10-2; size: -; CDR3: CASSWDRGTEKLFF
V: TRBV30; size: -; CDR3: CAWGSVLSNQPQHF
V: TRBV6-4; size: few; CDR3: CASRAGSRSPLHF
V: TRBV6-1; size: few; CDR3: CASRGGTSPRETQYF
V: TRBV7-9; size: -; CDR3: CASSPGTIYEQYF
V: TRBV7-2; size: few; CDR3: CASSLVSTSTDTQYF
V: TRBV5-6; size: few; CDR3: CASRHAGTGVDNEQFF
V: TRBV29-1; size: few; CDR3: CSVDGFIRSSYNEQFF
V: TRBV30; size: -; CDR3: CAWSGDINQPQHF
V: TRBV5-8; size: -; CDR3: CASSLAGAAQYF
V: TRBV5-1; size: -; CDR3: CASSLTGENTEAFF
V: TRBV20-1; size: -; CDR3: CSATDSTEAFF
V: TRBV30; size: few; CDR3: CAWSVLSFRRQGSYEQYF
V: TRBV2; size: once; CDR3: CASSRTGVYEQYF
V: TRBV28; size: -; CDR3: CASSEPRQGAKDTQYF
V: TRBV6-4; size: -; CDR3: CASSPGQGWTGELFF
V: TRBV6-1; size: -; CDR3: CASSEGRAQGNTIYF
V: TRBV29-1; size: few; CDR3: CSAGGKHTGELFF
V: TRBV18; size: -; CDR3: CASSPTGDPSQPQHF
V: TRBV6-6; size: -; CDR3: CASSGQFEAFF
V: TRBV5-1; size: -; CDR3: CASSLGQDYNEQFF
V: TRBV5-6; size: -; CDR3: CASKGQGAGGYTF
V: TRBV5-1; size: few; CDR3: CASSLGQGGAGANVLTF
V: TRBV18; size: few; CDR3: CASSLSKGDRGYEQYF
V: TRBV6-4; size: -; CDR3: CASSDSSTSGGADTQYF
V: TRBV7-3; size: few; CDR3: CASSRDSYNEQFF
V: TRBV6-5; size: few; CDR3: CASSSGAQETQYF
V: TRBV5-4; size: -; CDR3: CASTSGQGSTEAFF
V: TRBV6-1; size: -; CDR3: CATVAGLSNQPQHF
V: TRBV25-1; size: -; CDR3: CASRTGISPLHF
V: TRBV29-1; size: -; CDR3: CSVEDETHQETQYF
V: TRBV6-5; size: -; CDR3: CASSYDRERITQYF